This TCR beta chain comes out of a study of T and B cells in COVID-19 patients. At the level of the study: Blood was sampled from COVID-19 patients who were either actively infected or recovered.

V was cut by 8 bases and J by 4 bases, with 21 bases left in between. There are 14 residues in the CDR3. The germline V gene encodes CDR1 SQVTM and CDR2 ANQGSEA. TRB rearrangements were amplified by multiplex PCR with BIOMED2 TRB-A/B primers. TCRdb used MiXCR to reprocess the multiplex PCR reads, holding one entry per CDR3 protein. The data show about 9,300 distinct CDR3 sequences, 30% to 45% seen once. Each TRB amplification used about 220-500 ng of genomic DNA from blood. General study points: Clonality of TRB repertoires was high in active COVID-19; recovery brought above-healthy diversity and richness. CD4+, regulatory T cell, CD8+ and sorted SARS-CoV-2-responsive or tetramer+ T cells were not yet sequenced.

Notes on this clonotype: Its antigen is not identified. A much larger clonotype is one base distant, so this may be a read error.

This clonotype was obtained from a human donor with active COVID-19. The V call is TRBV29-1, the J call TRBJ2-7; possible D gene TRBD2, 6 bases. The sequenced material came from blood. The CDR3 nucleotides are TGCAGCATTATCACGGTGGCCGGGGGATACGAGCAGTACTTC. It is translated as CSIITVAGGYEQYF.